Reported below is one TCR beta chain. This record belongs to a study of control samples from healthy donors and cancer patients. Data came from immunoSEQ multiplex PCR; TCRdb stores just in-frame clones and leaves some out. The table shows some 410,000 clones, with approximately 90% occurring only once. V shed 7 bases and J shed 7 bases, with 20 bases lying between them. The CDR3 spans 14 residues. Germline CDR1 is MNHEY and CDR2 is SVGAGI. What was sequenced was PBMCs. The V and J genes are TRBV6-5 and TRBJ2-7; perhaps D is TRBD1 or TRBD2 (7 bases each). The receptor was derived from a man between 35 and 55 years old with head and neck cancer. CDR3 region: CASNRRGGEAEQYF. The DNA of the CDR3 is TGTGCCAGCAACCGCAGGGGGGGGGAAGCAGAGCAGTACTTC.